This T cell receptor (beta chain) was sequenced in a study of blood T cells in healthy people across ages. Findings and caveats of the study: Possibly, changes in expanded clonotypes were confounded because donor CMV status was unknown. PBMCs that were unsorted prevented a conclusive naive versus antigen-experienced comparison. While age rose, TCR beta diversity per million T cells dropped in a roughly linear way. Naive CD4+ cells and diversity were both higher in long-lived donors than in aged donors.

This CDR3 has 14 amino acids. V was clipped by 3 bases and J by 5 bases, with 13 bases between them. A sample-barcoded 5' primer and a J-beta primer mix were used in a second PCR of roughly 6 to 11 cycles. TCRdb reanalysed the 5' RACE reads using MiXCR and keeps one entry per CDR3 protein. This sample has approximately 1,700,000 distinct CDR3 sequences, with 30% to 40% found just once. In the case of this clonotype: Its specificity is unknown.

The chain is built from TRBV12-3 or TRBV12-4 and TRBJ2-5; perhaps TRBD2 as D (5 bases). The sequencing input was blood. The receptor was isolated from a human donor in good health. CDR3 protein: CASSFLGVLETQYF. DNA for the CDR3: TGTGCCAGCAGTTTCCTCGGGGTGTTGGAGACCCAGTACTTC.